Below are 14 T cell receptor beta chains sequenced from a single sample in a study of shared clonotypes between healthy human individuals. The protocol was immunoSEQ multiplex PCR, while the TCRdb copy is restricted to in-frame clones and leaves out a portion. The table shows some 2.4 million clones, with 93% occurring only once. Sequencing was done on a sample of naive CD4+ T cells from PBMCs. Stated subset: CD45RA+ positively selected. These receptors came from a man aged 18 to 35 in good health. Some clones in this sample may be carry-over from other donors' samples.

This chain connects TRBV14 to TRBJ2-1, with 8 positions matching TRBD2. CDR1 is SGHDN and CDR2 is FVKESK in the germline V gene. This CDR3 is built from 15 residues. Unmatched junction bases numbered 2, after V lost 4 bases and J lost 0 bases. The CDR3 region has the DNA TGTGCCAGCAGCCTTAGCGGGATCTCCTACAATGAGCAGTTCTTC. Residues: CASSLSGISYNEQFF. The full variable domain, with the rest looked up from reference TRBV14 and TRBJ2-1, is EAGVTQFPSHSVIEKGQTVTLRCDPISGHDNLYWYRRVMGKEIKFLLHFVKESKQDESGMPNNRFLAERTGGTYSTLKVQPAELEDSGVYFCASSLSGISYNEQFFGPGTRLTVL.

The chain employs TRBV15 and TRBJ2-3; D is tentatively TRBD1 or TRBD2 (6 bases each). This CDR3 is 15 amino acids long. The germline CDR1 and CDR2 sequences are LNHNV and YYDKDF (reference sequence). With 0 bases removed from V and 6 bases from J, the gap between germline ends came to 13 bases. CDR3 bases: TGTGCCACCAGCAGAGATCCGGGGGCTTTGGATACGCAGTATTTT. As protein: CATSRDPGALDTQYF.

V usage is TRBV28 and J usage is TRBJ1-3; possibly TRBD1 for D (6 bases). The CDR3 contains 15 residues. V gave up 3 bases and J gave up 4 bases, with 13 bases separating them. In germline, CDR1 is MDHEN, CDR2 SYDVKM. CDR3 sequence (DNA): TGTGCCAGCAGTTTTTCAGGGGCAGCCGGAAACACCATATATTTT. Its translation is CASSFSGAAGNTIYF. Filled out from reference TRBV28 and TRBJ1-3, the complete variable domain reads DVKVTQSSRYLVKRTGEKVFLECVQDMDHENMFWYRQDPGLGLRLIYFSYDVKMKEKGDIPEGYSVSREKKERFSLILESASTNQTSMYLCASSFSGAAGNTIYFGEGSWLTVV.

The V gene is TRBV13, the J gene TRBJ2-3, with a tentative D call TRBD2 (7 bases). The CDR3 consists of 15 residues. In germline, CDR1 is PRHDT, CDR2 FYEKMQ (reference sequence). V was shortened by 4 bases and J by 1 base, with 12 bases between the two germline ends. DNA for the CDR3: TGTGCCAGCAGCTCGGGGGGCCCCGGCACAGATACGCAGTATTTT. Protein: CASSSGGPGTDTQYF.

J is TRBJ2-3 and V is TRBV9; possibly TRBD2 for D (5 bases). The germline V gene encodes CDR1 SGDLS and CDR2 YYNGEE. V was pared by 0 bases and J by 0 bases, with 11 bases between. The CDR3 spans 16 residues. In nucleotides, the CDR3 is TGTGCCAGCAGCGTAGGGGAGTGGACTAGCACAGATACGCAGTATTTT. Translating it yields CASSVGEWTSTDTQYF.

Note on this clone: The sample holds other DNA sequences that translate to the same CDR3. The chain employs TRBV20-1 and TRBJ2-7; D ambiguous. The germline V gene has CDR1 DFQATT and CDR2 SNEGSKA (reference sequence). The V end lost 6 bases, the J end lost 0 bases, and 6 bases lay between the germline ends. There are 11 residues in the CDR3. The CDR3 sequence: CSAAGSYEQYF. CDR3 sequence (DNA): TGCAGTGCCGCTGGCTCCTACGAGCAGTACTTC.

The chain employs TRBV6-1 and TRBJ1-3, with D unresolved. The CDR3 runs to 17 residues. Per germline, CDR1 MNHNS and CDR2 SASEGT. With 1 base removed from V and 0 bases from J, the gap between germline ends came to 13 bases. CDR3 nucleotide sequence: TGTGCCAGCAGTGAAGTAGACTGGTTCCTCTCTGGAAACACCATATATTTT. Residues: CASSEVDWFLSGNTIYF.

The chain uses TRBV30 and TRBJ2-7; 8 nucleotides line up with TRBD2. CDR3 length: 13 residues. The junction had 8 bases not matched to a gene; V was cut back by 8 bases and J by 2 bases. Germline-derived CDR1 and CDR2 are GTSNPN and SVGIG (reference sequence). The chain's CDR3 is CATPGLGTYEQYF. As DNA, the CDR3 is TGTGCCACGCCGGGACTAGGGACCTACGAGCAGTACTTC.

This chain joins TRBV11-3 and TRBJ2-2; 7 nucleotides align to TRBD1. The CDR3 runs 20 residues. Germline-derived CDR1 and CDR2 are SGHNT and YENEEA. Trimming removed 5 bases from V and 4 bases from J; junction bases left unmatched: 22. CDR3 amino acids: CASSPEGGQYSRTITGELFF. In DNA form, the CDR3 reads TGTGCCAGCAGCCCGGAAGGGGGACAGTATTCGAGAACTATCACCGGGGAGCTGTTTTTT.

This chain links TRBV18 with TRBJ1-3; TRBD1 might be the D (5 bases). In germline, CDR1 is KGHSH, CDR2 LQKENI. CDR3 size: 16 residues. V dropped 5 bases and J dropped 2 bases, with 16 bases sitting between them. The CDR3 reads CASSITRLQAGNTIYF. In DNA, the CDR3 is TGTGCCAGCTCAATTACACGTCTACAGGCTGGAAACACCATATATTTT. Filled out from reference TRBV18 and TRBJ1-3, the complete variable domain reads NAGVMQNPRHLVRRRGQEARLRCSPMKGHSHVYWYRQLPEEGLKFMVYLQKENIIDESGMPKERFSAEFPKEGPSILRIQQVVRGDSAAYFCASSITRLQAGNTIYFGEGSWLTVV.

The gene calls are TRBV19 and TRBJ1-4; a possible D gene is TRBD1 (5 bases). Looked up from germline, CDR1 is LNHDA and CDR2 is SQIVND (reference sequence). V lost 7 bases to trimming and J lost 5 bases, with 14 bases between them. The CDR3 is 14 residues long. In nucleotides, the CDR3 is TGTGCCAGTAAGAGGACAATGAAGAATGAAAAACTGTTTTTT. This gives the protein CASKRTMKNEKLFF.

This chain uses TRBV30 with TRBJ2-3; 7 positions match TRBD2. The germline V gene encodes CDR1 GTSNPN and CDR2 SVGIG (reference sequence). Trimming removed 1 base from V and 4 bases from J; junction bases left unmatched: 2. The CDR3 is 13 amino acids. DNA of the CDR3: TGTGCCTGGAGTGACGGGAGGTCAGATACGCAGTATTTT. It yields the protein CAWSDGRSDTQYF.

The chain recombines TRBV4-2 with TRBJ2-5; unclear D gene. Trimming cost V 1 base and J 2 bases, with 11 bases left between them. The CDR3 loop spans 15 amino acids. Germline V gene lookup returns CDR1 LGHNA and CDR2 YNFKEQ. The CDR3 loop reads CASSQGSSRQETQYF. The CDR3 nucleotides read TGTGCCAGCAGCCAAGGATCCAGTCGTCAAGAGACCCAGTACTTC.

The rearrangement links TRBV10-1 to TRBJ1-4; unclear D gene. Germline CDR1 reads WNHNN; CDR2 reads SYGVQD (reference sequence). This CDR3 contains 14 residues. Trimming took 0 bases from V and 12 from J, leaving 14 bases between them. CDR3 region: CASSESNLASELFF. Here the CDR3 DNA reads TGCGCCAGCAGTGAGTCGAACTTGGCATCCGAACTGTTTTTT.